This is a list of T cell receptor beta chains from one sample in a study of T-cell memory formation after mild COVID-19. MiXCR, run by TCRdb on the 5' RACE reads, gives a single entry per CDR3 protein. In the table there are 470,000 or so distinct CDR3 sequences, about 23% of which are singletons. Material: PBMCs or a T cell subset sorted from them (not recorded which). The source is an adult woman who had mild COVID-19 (a few samples of this study predate the infection). Cell type and time point are not known. CDR3s include the opening cysteine and the closing phenylalanine or tryptophan. A D gene is named only where the DNA matches it firmly. Clone size is shown for a subset of rows, as once, few, many or a class of expanded clone.

J gene	D gene	clone size	CDR3 length	V gene	CDR3 DNA	CDR3 protein
TRBJ2-1	TRBD2	-	14	TRBV29-1	TGCAGAGGAACCGGGACTAGCGCCTACAATGAGCAGTTCTTC	CRGTGTSAYNEQFF
TRBJ2-1	TRBD2	-	16	TRBV15	TGTGCCACCAGCACCCGGAGACTAGCGGGATTTAATGAGCAGTTCTTC	CATSTRRLAGFNEQFF
TRBJ2-1	TRBD2	few	15	TRBV9	TGTGCCAGCAGCCCCGGAACTAGCGGGAGGGCCGGGCAGTTCTTC	CASSPGTSGRAGQFF
TRBJ2-3	-	few	20	TRBV2	TGTGCCAGCAGTGGCCTCGAGCAGGATGATAAGAGGATCAGCACAGATACGCAGTATTTT	CASSGLEQDDKRISTDTQYF
TRBJ2-7	TRBD1	few	15	TRBV7-9	TGTGCCAGCAGCTCAACCGGGACAGGGGGCTCCGAGCAGTACTTC	CASSSTGTGGSEQYF
TRBJ2-1	TRBD2	few	14	TRBV29-1	TGCAGCGTTTATAGCGGGAGGACCTACAATGAGCAGTTCTTC	CSVYSGRTYNEQFF
TRBJ2-7	TRBD2	-	17	TRBV19	TGTGCCAGTACCCCGGCCTTGGGGACTAGCGGGAGGTACGAGCAGTACTTC	CASTPALGTSGRYEQYF
TRBJ1-1	-	few	14	TRBV30	TGTGCCTGGAATGGGGGGCTACGGGGCACTGAAGCTTTCTTT	CAWNGGLRGTEAFF
TRBJ2-2	TRBD2	-	14	TRBV20-1	TGCAGTGCCACTAGCGGGAGAGGGGCCGGGGAGCTGTTTTTT	CSATSGRGAGELFF
TRBJ2-1	TRBD2	-	19	TRBV11-1	TGTGCCAGCAGCTTAGGAGGGACTAGCGGGAGGGGGTCCTACAATGAGCAGTTCTTC	CASSLGGTSGRGSYNEQFF
TRBJ2-5	-	-	13	TRBV9	TGTGCCAGCAGCGTAGACGAGACGGGGACCCAGTACTTC	CASSVDETGTQYF
TRBJ1-1	-	-	13	TRBV5-5	TGTGCCATCAGCTCGGACACTAACACTGAAGCTTTCTTT	CAISSDTNTEAFF
TRBJ2-4	TRBD1	-	15	TRBV11-2	TGTGCCAGCAGCTCGGCGGGACAGGGGGGGAACATTCAGTACTTC	CASSSAGQGGNIQYF
TRBJ2-2	-	-	16	TRBV12-3/TRBV12-4	TGTGCCAGCAGTAGAGCAGGGGGGCCGAACACCGGGGAGCTGTTTTTT	CASSRAGGPNTGELFF
TRBJ2-5	-	-	14	TRBV18	TGTGCCAGCTCACCAGTGTCAGGGAAAGAGACCCAGTACTTC	CASSPVSGKETQYF
TRBJ2-1	TRBD2	-	15	TRBV12-3/TRBV12-4	TGTGCCAGCAGTAGACTAGCGGGCCGCAGGGATGAGCAGTTCTTC	CASSRLAGRRDEQFF
TRBJ2-2	TRBD2	few	17	TRBV7-9	TGTGCCAGCAGCTTCAAGCCTCTGGCGGGAGGCGCCGGGGAGCTGTTTTTT	CASSFKPLAGGAGELFF
TRBJ2-1	TRBD2	few	13	TRBV15	TGTGCCACCAGCAGAGAAGGGAGGGGTGAGCAGTTCTTC	CATSREGRGEQFF
TRBJ2-3	-	-	14	TRBV7-2	TGTGCCAGCAGCTTAGCAGGGCTGGCAGATACGCAGTATTTT	CASSLAGLADTQYF
TRBJ2-4	-	-	13	TRBV3-1	TGTGCCAGCAGCCACACAGCAGAGTTCATTCAGTACTTC	CASSHTAEFIQYF
TRBJ1-1	-	-	15	TRBV10-3	TGTGCCATCAGTGAGTTCTGGGAGGGGAACACTGAAGCTTTCTTT	CAISEFWEGNTEAFF
TRBJ1-6	-	many	14	TRBV7-9	TGTGCCAGCAGCTTAGCGCTATTCAATTCACCCCTCCACTTT	CASSLALFNSPLHF
TRBJ2-3	-	-	18	TRBV15	TGTGCCACCAGCAGAGATGAGGGCCTAGGTTCAACGACAGATACGCAGTATTTT	CATSRDEGLGSTTDTQYF
TRBJ2-7	-	few	16	TRBV27	TGTGCCAGCAGACCCCAACCGGGCCTCAGCTCCTACGAGCAGTACTTC	CASRPQPGLSSYEQYF
TRBJ2-2	-	-	15	TRBV7-2	TGTGCCAGCAGCTTAGGGACTATCGTGGCCGGGGAGCTGTTTTTT	CASSLGTIVAGELFF
TRBJ2-7	-	few	11	TRBV20-1	TGCAGTGCCGCGCCAGGGCCCGAGCAGTACTTC	CSAAPGPEQYF
TRBJ2-7	TRBD1	few	16	TRBV4-1	TGCGCCAGCAGTGACTACAGGGGGCAGCCCGGTTACGAGCAGTACTTC	CASSDYRGQPGYEQYF
TRBJ2-7	-	few	12	TRBV19	TGTGCCAGTAGTCCGTTGCGGGGTGAGCAGTACTTC	CASSPLRGEQYF
TRBJ2-1	-	-	13	TRBV5-1	TGCGCCAGCAGCGGCCCCCCAGGAAATGAGCAGTTCTTC	CASSGPPGNEQFF
TRBJ2-2	-	few	15	TRBV5-1	TGCGCCAGCAGCTTGGGAGGGACATACACCGGGGAGCTGTTTTTT	CASSLGGTYTGELFF
TRBJ2-7	-	few	16	TRBV3-1	TGTGCCAGCAGCCAACAGCCGGGACTCTCCTCCTACGAGCAGTACTTC	CASSQQPGLSSYEQYF
TRBJ2-1	TRBD1	-	16	TRBV24-1	TGTGCCACCAGTGACCTGGGACAGGGGGCGATCAGTGAGCAGTTCTTC	CATSDLGQGAISEQFF
TRBJ2-3	-	once	17	TRBV3-1	TGTGCCAGCAGCCAATCATTGTTGGGGACGAACACAGATACGCAGTATTTT	CASSQSLLGTNTDTQYF
TRBJ2-7	-	-	15	TRBV4-3	TGCGCCAGCAGCCAGGGCATTACTGGGGGCTACGAGCAGTACTTC	CASSQGITGGYEQYF
TRBJ1-1	-	-	14	TRBV4-2	TGTGCCAGCAGCCATACAGGGCTGAACACTGAAGCTTTCTTT	CASSHTGLNTEAFF
TRBJ2-1	TRBD2	few	16	TRBV9	TGTGCCAGCAGCGTAGCTCTTGCGGGAGTAGGGAATGAGCAGTTCTTC	CASSVALAGVGNEQFF
TRBJ2-4	-	-	15	TRBV5-5	TGTGCCAGCAGCTTGTCTCGGTTAGCCAAAAACATTCAGTACTTC	CASSLSRLAKNIQYF
TRBJ2-3	TRBD2	-	14	TRBV4-2	TGTGCCAGCAGCCAAGACGGGGGGACAGATACGCAGTATTTT	CASSQDGGTDTQYF
TRBJ1-1	TRBD1	-	15	TRBV6-6	TGTGCCAGCAGTTCCGGGACAGGGGGCGTCACTGAAGCTTTCTTT	CASSSGTGGVTEAFF
TRBJ2-5	-	-	11	TRBV20-1	TGCAGTGCTAGAGTCCCGGAGACCCAGTACTTC	CSARVPETQYF
TRBJ1-2	-	-	16	TRBV18	TGTGCCAGCTCACCACCGATTGGGCAGGGAAACTATGGCTACACCTTC	CASSPPIGQGNYGYTF
TRBJ2-7	TRBD1	few	11	TRBV25-1	TGTGCCAGCAAGGGGGCTAGCGAGCAGTACTTC	CASKGASEQYF
TRBJ1-1	TRBD1	few	15	TRBV2	TGTGCCAGACCTAGCAGGGGGAGGGTGAACACTGAAGCTTTCTTT	CARPSRGRVNTEAFF
TRBJ2-1	TRBD2	many	10	TRBV29-1	TGCAGCGTGTCTGAGCGGGAAGGGTTCTTC	CSVSEREGFF
TRBJ2-1	-	-	15	TRBV7-3	TGTGCCAGCAGCCTCAGCGGGTACCACTACAATGAGCAGTTCTTC	CASSLSGYHYNEQFF
TRBJ2-5	-	-	17	TRBV9	TGTGCCAGCAGCATCCCTCAAGGGGGGGTTCTCCAAGAGACCCAGTACTTC	CASSIPQGGVLQETQYF
TRBJ2-5	TRBD2	-	17	TRBV4-2	TGTGCCAGCAGCCAAGGAACCGGGACTAGCGGGAGTGAGACCCAGTACTTC	CASSQGTGTSGSETQYF
TRBJ2-3	-	-	14	TRBV5-1	TGCGCCAGCAGCACAATCACGGGCCCAGATACGCAGTATTTT	CASSTITGPDTQYF
TRBJ1-2	-	few	13	TRBV13	TGTGCCAGCAGGAGGGCTCCCAACTATGGCTACACCTTC	CASRRAPNYGYTF
TRBJ2-3	-	-	14	TRBV12-3/TRBV12-4	TGTGCCAGCAGTTTCCGACAACAGGGAGATACGCAGTATTTT	CASSFRQQGDTQYF
TRBJ1-3	TRBD1	-	17	TRBV7-9	TGTGCCAGCAGCGCCCGAGGGACAGGCTACTCTGGAAACACCATATATTTT	CASSARGTGYSGNTIYF
TRBJ1-4	-	few	14	TRBV12-3/TRBV12-4	TGTGCCAGCGGAGGAGGGACAACTAATGAAAAACTGTTTTTT	CASGGGTTNEKLFF
TRBJ1-2	-	-	11	TRBV2	TGTGCCAGCAGTGCCTCCTATGGCTACACCTTC	CASSASYGYTF
TRBJ2-1	-	-	15	TRBV5-1	TGCGCCAGCAGCTTGTCCAGGGAGATACACAATGAGCAGTTCTTC	CASSLSREIHNEQFF
TRBJ2-1	TRBD2	once	15	TRBV29-1	TGCAGCGTGGCGGGACTAGCGGGAGCCTACAATGAGCAGTTCTTC	CSVAGLAGAYNEQFF
TRBJ1-1	TRBD1	-	18	TRBV6-1	TGTGCCAGCAGTGAAGCGTTTGGAGGGACAGGGGTGAACACTGAAGCTTTCTTT	CASSEAFGGTGVNTEAFF
TRBJ1-2	TRBD1	-	12	TRBV9	TGTGCCAGCAGCGTGTCAGGGGGTGGCTACACCTTC	CASSVSGGGYTF
TRBJ1-1	-	-	14	TRBV29-1	TGCAGCGTTAACCCAGGCTTCTTGTTTACTGAAGCTTTCTTT	CSVNPGFLFTEAFF
TRBJ1-2	TRBD1	-	13	TRBV3-1	TGTGCCAGCAGACGGACAGGGGGCGGTGGCTACACCTTC	CASRRTGGGGYTF